Each of the 19 T cell receptor beta chains below was sequenced from the same sample in a study of cytomegalovirus exposure and HLA in healthy donors. Primers: 60 Vbeta forward and 13 Jbeta reverse. The method was immunoSEQ multiplex PCR; TCRdb's version includes in-frame clones alone and lacks a portion of them. This sample has under 150,000 clones, with over 70% found just once. Sequencing used PBMCs. The receptor set was obtained from a woman in her thirties or forties in good health and CMV-seronegative.

On this clone itself: Other nucleotide sequences from this sample produce the same CDR3. The rearrangement links TRBV7-9 to TRBJ1-2, with 9 bases identical to TRBD1. Germline V gene data show CDR1 as SEHNR and CDR2 as FQNEAQ (reference sequence). V shed 5 bases and J 8 bases; nucleotides not matched to a gene: 12. The CDR3 has 15 amino acids. The CDR3 bases are TGTGCCAGCAGCCTAACAGGGGGCGGAAACGGCGGCTACACCTTC. Translated: CASSLTGGGNGGYTF.

This sequence joins TRBV10-1 and TRBJ2-5, with D maybe TRBD2 (6 bases). Germline V gives CDR1 WNHNN, CDR2 SYGVQD (reference sequence). The CDR3 runs to 14 residues. V lost 9 bases and J 7 bases, leaving 21 bases between the germline ends. CDR3 nucleotides: TGCGCCAGACCAACTCAGGGATCGGGAGTGACCCAGTACTTC. It specifies CARPTQGSGVTQYF.

This chain joins TRBV28 and TRBJ1-5; D is uncertain. The CDR3 covers 18 residues. Per germline, CDR1 MDHEN and CDR2 SYDVKM. V was clipped by 3 bases and J by 0 bases, with 18 bases between them. CDR3: CASSFRPLRRGSNQPQHF. In DNA, the CDR3 is TGTGCCAGCAGTTTCCGCCCCCTCCGGCGCGGTAGCAATCAGCCCCAGCATTTT.

This clone appeared once. This rearrangement joins TRBV29-1 to TRBJ2-7; TRBD1 agrees at 10 bases. The germline V gene has CDR1 SQVTM and CDR2 ANQGSEA. The J segment lost 2 bases and the V segment lost 0 bases, leaving 7 bases of the junction unmatched. The CDR3 is made up of 16 amino acids. This CDR3 reads CSVEDDRTGGTYEQYF. In nucleotides, the CDR3 is TGCAGCGTTGAAGATGATCGGACAGGGGGTACCTACGAGCAGTACTTC.

The chain combines TRBV10-1 with TRBJ1-5; 7 nucleotides agree with TRBD1. Losses at the gene ends were 10 bases for V and 5 bases for J; bases not matched to a gene: 8. This CDR3 region has 13 residues. CDR1 and CDR2 (germline): WNHNN, SYGVQD (reference sequence). The CDR3 nucleotides read TGCGCCACCTCCCGGGACAGTGATCAGCCCCAGCATTTT. Amino acids: CATSRDSDQPQHF.

The chain links TRBV7-9 to TRBJ1-5, with 8 positions matching TRBD1. The CDR3 spans 14 residues. CDR1 is SEHNR and CDR2 is FQNEAQ in the germline V gene (reference sequence). The ends lost 5 bases at V and 5 bases at J; junction bases unmatched: 5. The CDR3 region is CASSTGQAHQPQHF. The CDR3 bases are TGTGCCAGCAGCACGGGACAGGCCCATCAGCCCCAGCATTTT.

This clone was counted a single time. The rearrangement joins TRBV5-1 to TRBJ2-7; 13 positions match TRBD2. This CDR3 is 15 amino acids long. V lost 4 bases to trimming and J lost 2 bases; unmatched junction nucleotides: 3. Germline values: CDR1 SGHRS, CDR2 YFSETQ. The CDR3 sequence is CASSLGTSGTYEQYF. For the CDR3, the DNA is TGCGCCAGCAGCCTAGGGACTAGCGGGACCTACGAGCAGTACTTC.

This chain links TRBV5-4 with TRBJ2-5, with 15 bases fitting TRBD2. CDR1 and CDR2 (germline): SGHNT, YYREEE (reference sequence). The CDR3 length is 17 residues. V lost 4 bases and J lost 5; bases outside the gene matches: 9. In DNA, the CDR3 is TGTGCCAGCAGCCCCCCGGGACTAGCGGGAGGACATGAGACCCAGTACTTC. This translates into CASSPPGLAGGHETQYF.

There are a few counts of this clone. The rearrangement uses TRBV4-1 and TRBJ1-1; tentatively, D is TRBD1 (5 bases). The CDR3 totals 15 residues. Deletions cut 1 base from V and 5 bases from J, with 14 bases between. The germline V gene encodes CDR1 MGHRA and CDR2 YSYEKL. CDR3 residues: CASSQGERWTTEAFF. Written as DNA, the CDR3 is TGCGCCAGCAGCCAAGGGGAACGTTGGACAACTGAAGCTTTCTTT.

The genes are TRBV6-6 and TRBJ2-2, with D uncertain. Germline CDR1 and CDR2: MNHNY and SVGAGI (reference sequence). This CDR3 comprises 13 residues. V dropped 1 base and J dropped 2 bases, with 2 bases sitting between them. CDR3 in DNA: TGTGCCAGCAGTTACTTAAACACCGGGGAGCTGTTTTTT. It encodes CASSYLNTGELFF.

The chain recombines TRBV28 with TRBJ1-2; perhaps TRBD1 as D (6 bases). The ends were cut back, 2 bases at V and 5 bases at J, with 15 bases in the middle. The CDR3 contains 15 residues. Germline CDR1 reads MDHEN; CDR2 reads SYDVKM. CDR3 amino acids: CASSLTVGGLYGYTF. In DNA form, the CDR3 reads TGTGCCAGCAGTTTAACAGTTGGGGGCTTATATGGCTACACCTTC.

The chain uses TRBV5-6 and TRBJ2-1, with D perhaps TRBD2 (6 bases). CDR3 length equals 13 residues. Germline V CDR1 and CDR2: SGHDT, YYEEEE. Trimming removed 6 bases from V and 6 bases from J, with 13 bases in between. Here the CDR3 reads CASNERAFNEQFF. In DNA, the CDR3 is TGTGCCAGCAATGAGCGGGCCTTCAATGAGCAGTTCTTC.

This clone was counted a few times. J is TRBJ1-2 and V is TRBV11-3; D remains unclear. In germline, CDR1 is SGHNT, CDR2 YENEEA. This CDR3 has 13 amino acids. Trimming took off 0 bases at V and 6 bases at J, with 8 bases between the two ends. The CDR3 region has the DNA TGTGCCAGCAGCTTAGATCACGGGGATGGCTACACCTTC. Residues: CASSLDHGDGYTF.

This clone was counted only a few times. The V call is TRBV6-5, the J call TRBJ1-2; 7 bases map to TRBD1. Losses at the gene ends were 2 bases for V and 2 bases for J; bases not matched to a gene: 2. The CDR3 spans 14 residues. Germline CDR1 MNHEY, CDR2 SVGAGI. CDR3 DNA: TGTGCCAGCAGTTACACGGGACAGAACTATGGCTACACCTTC. This translates into CASSYTGQNYGYTF.

A note on this clone: One junction end disagrees with the germline gene, perhaps due to a read error. The rearrangement links TRBV7-9 to TRBJ2-7, with D perhaps matching TRBD1 (5 bases). Germline V gene lookup returns CDR1 SEHNR and CDR2 FQNEAQ (reference sequence). The CDR3 spans 14 residues. CDR3 protein: CSSSRSQGSYEQYF. Here the CDR3 DNA reads TGTTCCAGCAGCAGGTCGCAGGGATCCTACGAGCAGTACTTC.

The chain joins TRBV19 to TRBJ1-1; possible D gene TRBD1, 6 bases. V was pared by 7 bases and J by 3 bases, with 12 bases between. This CDR3 has 13 amino acids. The germline V gene has CDR1 LNHDA and CDR2 SQIVND (reference sequence). In DNA, the CDR3 is TGTGCCAGTAATAGGCACAGGGACACTGAAGCTTTCTTT. It yields the protein CASNRHRDTEAFF.

The chain employs TRBV7-9 and TRBJ2-5, with a tentative D call TRBD2 (6 bases). The J call may not be correct, given that the DNA end is closer to TRBJ2-7. This CDR3 region has 17 residues. Germline CDR1 is SEHNR and CDR2 is FQNEAQ (reference sequence). Here the CDR3 DNA reads TGTGCCAGCAGCTCGGGAGCGTCTTTGGACGGAACCTACGAGCAGTACTTC. It codes for CASSSGASLDGTYEQYF.

V usage is TRBV15 and J usage is TRBJ1-1; D may be TRBD1 (5 bases). This CDR3 is built from 15 residues. Germline V CDR1 and CDR2: LNHNV, YYDKDF (reference sequence). V lost 4 bases, J lost 2 bases, and 14 bases lay in between. The DNA of the CDR3 is TGTGCCACCAGCACCCGACAGAAATATAACACTGAAGCTTTCTTT. Residues: CATSTRQKYNTEAFF.

The rearrangement joins TRBV14 to TRBJ2-2; weak D call: TRBD2 (6 bases). This CDR3 is built from 17 residues. Looked up from germline, CDR1 is SGHDN and CDR2 is FVKESK. Deletions cut 3 bases from V and 5 bases from J, with 19 bases between. This CDR3 is CASSHSWGVGGTGELFF. The CDR3 DNA reads as TGTGCCAGCAGCCATTCATGGGGGGTCGGAGGTACCGGGGAGCTGTTTTTT.